A single sample gave rise to the 30 T cell receptor beta chains below, sequenced in a study of response to subunit inactivated influenza vaccine. TCRdb independently ran MiXCR on the RT-PCR reads; one entry per CDR3 protein. The sample includes 650,000 to 800,000 distinct CDR3 sequences, about 15% of them seen just once. The sample here was PBMCs from blood, taken around 14 days before vaccination. Source of these receptors: a man in his fifties or sixties who received an inactivated influenza vaccine.

This clonotype was counted only a few times. V usage is TRBV20-1 and J usage is TRBJ2-1, with 10 bases fitting TRBD2. The V gene's germline CDR1 is DFQATT and CDR2 SNEGSKA (reference sequence). The V gene end was trimmed by 5 bases and the J gene end by 4 bases; junction bases not matched to a gene: 5. The CDR3 runs 14 residues. The chain's CDR3 is CSAVSGGGYNEQFF. Here the CDR3 DNA reads TGCAGTGCTGTGAGCGGGGGGGGATACAATGAGCAGTTCTTC.

This clonotype has more than one count but fewer than ten. The rearrangement uses TRBV12-3 or TRBV12-4 and TRBJ2-7; the D gene is possibly TRBD2 (6 bases). The CDR3 consists of 15 residues. The germline V and J ends were trimmed by 2 bases and 0 bases, with 11 bases remaining between them. The CDR3 nucleotides read TGTGCCAGCAGTTTAAAGGGCGGGACCTCCTACGAGCAGTACTTC. This codes for CASSLKGGTSYEQYF.

This clonotype was detected only a few times. The chain links TRBV19 to TRBJ2-4; tentative D call: TRBD1 (6 bases). V lost 5 bases and J lost 0, with 17 bases in between. Per the germline V gene, CDR1 is LNHDA and CDR2 is SQIVND (reference sequence). This CDR3 has 17 amino acids. This CDR3 reads CASSGTMTGLAKNIQYF. DNA for the CDR3: TGTGCCAGTAGTGGGACCATGACAGGATTAGCCAAAAACATTCAGTACTTC.

There are a few counts of this clonotype. The chain uses TRBV3-1 and TRBJ2-2; D is perhaps TRBD1 (8 bases). The CDR3 consists of 15 residues. V lost 5 bases, J lost 6 bases, and 16 bases lay in between. Germline V gene sequence: CDR1 LGHDT, CDR2 YNNKEL (reference sequence). CDR3: CASSSNTGGAGELFF. The DNA of the CDR3 is TGTGCCAGCAGCTCAAACACAGGGGGGGCCGGGGAGCTGTTTTTT.

This clonotype has ten or more counts. The J gene is TRBJ1-2, the V gene TRBV12-3 or TRBV12-4; 10 bases line up with TRBD1. This CDR3 has 16 residues. Trimming cost V 6 bases and J 5 bases; bases outside gene matches: 12. This CDR3 reads CASRKDRGGIGYGYTF. CDR3 DNA: TGTGCCAGCAGAAAGGACAGGGGGGGGATTGGTTATGGCTACACCTTC.

In this sample, this clonotype turned up many times. The J gene is TRBJ2-1, the V gene TRBV20-1; the D is unclear. V lost 1 base to trimming and J lost 3 bases, with 10 bases between them. CDR1 is DFQATT, CDR2 SNEGSKA, per germline (reference sequence). This CDR3 comprises 14 residues. The chain's CDR3 is CSARGQSVYNEQFF. The CDR3 DNA reads TGCAGTGCTAGAGGCCAGAGTGTCTACAATGAGCAGTTCTTC.

The rearrangement links TRBV9 to TRBJ2-1; 9 nucleotides match TRBD1. The J segment lost 3 bases and the V segment lost 4 bases, leaving 5 bases of the junction unmatched. This CDR3 has 15 amino acids. From germline, CDR1 is SGDLS and CDR2 YYNGEE. CDR3 sequence reads: CASSPNRGHYNEQFF. CDR3 nucleotide sequence: TGTGCCAGCAGCCCCAACAGGGGGCACTACAATGAGCAGTTCTTC.

The rearrangement joins TRBV7-2 to TRBJ2-7, with 7 bases fitting TRBD1. V trimming: 5 bases; J trimming: 2 bases; junction bases outside the gene matches: 6. CDR3 size: 14 residues. Germline lookup yields CDR1 SGHTA and CDR2 FQGNSA. DNA for the CDR3: TGTGCCAGCAGCAACGCCGGGACAGCCTACGAGCAGTACTTC. Translating it yields CASSNAGTAYEQYF.

This rearrangement joins TRBV11-2 to TRBJ2-7; D gene uncertain. The CDR3 loop spans 13 amino acids. Per the germline V gene, CDR1 is SGHAT and CDR2 is FQNNGV. Trimming took 4 bases from V and 3 from J, leaving 10 bases between them. The CDR3 nucleotides read TGTGCCAGCAGCTCTGGGGTGGTCTACGAGCAGTACTTC. It is translated as CASSSGVVYEQYF.

The rearrangement joins TRBV29-1 to TRBJ2-1, with D possibly TRBD2 on 6 matching bases. V was trimmed by 6 bases and J by 8 bases, leaving 23 bases between them. Germline V lookup: CDR1 SQVTM, CDR2 ANQGSEA. This CDR3 is 15 amino acids long. The CDR3 reads CSVKWTNHIFDEQFF. DNA of the CDR3: TGCAGCGTGAAATGGACTAACCATATTTTCGATGAGCAGTTCTTC.

The genes are TRBV15 and TRBJ2-5; 7 nucleotides align to TRBD1. The CDR3 covers 15 residues. Germline CDR1 and CDR2: LNHNV and YYDKDF (reference sequence). With V trimmed by 0 bases and J by 5 bases, 6 bases remained unmatched. CDR3 DNA: TGTGCCACCAGCAGAGACCGGACAGGCTCTGAGACCCAGTACTTC. Translation: CATSRDRTGSETQYF. Full variable domain (rest looked up from reference TRBV15 and TRBJ2-5): DAMVIQNPRYQVTQFGKPVTLSCSQTLNHNVMYWYQQKSSQAPKLLFHYYDKDFNNEADTPDNFQSRRPNTSFCFLDIRSPGLGDTAMYLCATSRDRTGSETQYFGPGTRLLVL.

The chain carries TRBV10-3 and TRBJ2-3; D possibly matches TRBD1 or TRBD2 (5 bases each). V lost 0 bases, J lost 4 bases, and 14 bases lay in between. The CDR3 has 16 amino acids. The germline CDR1 and CDR2 sequences are ENHRY and SYGVKD. The chain's CDR3 is CAISESGDQTSDTQYF. In nucleotides, the CDR3 is TGTGCCATCAGTGAGTCGGGGGACCAAACTTCAGATACGCAGTATTTT.

The chain recombines TRBV16 with TRBJ2-5; 7 nucleotides agree with TRBD1. CDR1 and CDR2 (germline): KGHSY, FQNENV. With V trimmed by 7 bases and J by 3 bases, 11 bases remained unmatched. CDR3 length equals 15 residues. Here the CDR3 reads CASKNRDRYKETQYF. CDR3 DNA: TGTGCCAGCAAAAACCGGGACAGATACAAAGAGACCCAGTACTTC.

A few counts support this clonotype. The genes are TRBV18 and TRBJ2-7, with D tentatively TRBD2 (6 bases). V was pared by 6 bases and J by 7 bases, with 16 bases between. The CDR3 sequence is 13 residues long. CDR1 and CDR2 (germline): KGHSH, LQKENI. DNA for the CDR3: TGTGCCAGCTCCCCCGGACCGCGGGGAGAGCAGTACTTC. Translation: CASSPGPRGEQYF. Variable domain in full (rest from reference TRBV18 and TRBJ2-7): NAGVMQNPRHLVRRRGQEARLRCSPMKGHSHVYWYRQLPEEGLKFMVYLQKENIIDESGMPKERFSAEFPKEGPSILRIQQVVRGDSAAYFCASSPGPRGEQYFGPGTRLTVT.

Of note for this clonotype: At one of its ends the junction is not consistent with the germline gene, which may arise from a read error. This sequence joins TRBV5-5 and TRBJ2-1; 7 bases fit TRBD2. The CDR3 totals 15 residues. Per the germline V gene, CDR1 is SGHKS and CDR2 is YYEKEE (reference sequence). This chain's CDR3 is CASSLSGLSYSEQFF. DNA for the CDR3: TGTGCCAGCAGCTTATCGGGACTAAGCTACAGTGAGCAGTTCTTC.

This clonotype was detected a few times. The V call is TRBV9, the J call TRBJ2-5; a possible D gene is TRBD2 (6 bases). From germline, CDR1 is SGDLS and CDR2 YYNGEE. Between the trimmed V and J ends, which lost 1 base and 1 base, there was a span of 14 bases. The CDR3 loop spans 16 amino acids. The CDR3 DNA reads TGTGCCAGCAGCGTATCGGCGGGGAGGCTCCAAGAGACCCAGTACTTC. As protein: CASSVSAGRLQETQYF.

This clonotype was detected only a few times. This chain joins TRBV12-3 or TRBV12-4 and TRBJ2-2; TRBD2 aligns across 7 bases. With 0 bases clipped from V and 4 bases from J, the junction kept 5 bases outside the gene matches. The CDR3 has 16 amino acids. Here the CDR3 DNA reads TGTGCCAGCAGTTTAGCGGGGCGGGAGATCACCGGGGAGCTGTTTTTT. Translated, it gives CASSLAGREITGELFF.

In the case of this clonotype: At one end the junction does not follow the germline gene, possibly because of a read error. V and J are TRBV28 and TRBJ2-1; D unclear. Germline CDR1 reads MDHEN; CDR2 reads SYDVKM. This CDR3 comprises 11 residues. The CDR3 is CASSPTYQPVF. The DNA for the CDR3 is TGTGCCAGCAGTCCGACCTATCAGCCGGTCTTC.

The V and J genes are TRBV6-5 and TRBJ2-7; TRBD2 is a possible D gene (6 bases). The germline V gene has CDR1 MNHEY and CDR2 SVGAGI. This CDR3 region has 14 residues. The V gene lost 2 bases and the J gene lost 3 bases, with 11 bases spanning the gap. CDR3 in DNA: TGTGCCAGCAGTTACAGGAGGGGTGTCTACGAGCAGTACTTC. It is translated as CASSYRRGVYEQYF.

The chain carries TRBV6-2 or TRBV6-3 and TRBJ1-1; D call uncertain. In germline, CDR1 is MNHEY, CDR2 SVGEGT. The CDR3 length is 15 residues. V was pared by 0 bases and J by 2 bases, with 10 bases between. CDR3: CASSYSLQSNTEAFF. The CDR3 DNA is TGTGCCAGCAGTTACTCTTTACAGAGTAACACTGAAGCTTTCTTT.

J is TRBJ2-5 and V is TRBV4-2; 7 positions agree with TRBD2. The CDR3 spans 16 residues. CDR1 is LGHNA, CDR2 YNFKEQ, per germline. J lost 1 base, V lost 0 bases, and 5 bases had no gene match. In nucleotides, the CDR3 is TGTGCCAGCAGCCAAGAGGGGGGGACTATCCAAGAGACCCAGTACTTC. It yields the protein CASSQEGGTIQETQYF.

This clonotype came up a few times. The V and J genes are TRBV5-5 and TRBJ1-1; no clear D. This CDR3 has 16 residues. V lost 0 bases, J lost 4 bases, and 16 bases lay in between. Germline CDR1 and CDR2: SGHKS and YYEKEE (reference sequence). The CDR3 is CASSLVSRGLPTEAFF. The CDR3 nucleotides read TGTGCCAGCAGCTTGGTGTCACGTGGGCTTCCCACTGAAGCTTTCTTT.

The V gene is TRBV20-1, the J gene TRBJ2-1; 9 bases agree with TRBD1. Per the germline V gene, CDR1 is DFQATT and CDR2 is SNEGSKA (reference sequence). The CDR3 totals 14 residues. With V trimmed by 5 bases and J by 2 bases, 4 bases remained unmatched. Here the CDR3 DNA reads TGCAGTGCTCAGGACAGGGGAACCTACAATGAGCAGTTCTTC. It specifies CSAQDRGTYNEQFF.

This clonotype was detected a few times. This rearrangement joins TRBV6-2 or TRBV6-3 to TRBJ1-1; possibly TRBD1 for D (6 bases). Trimming left V 6 bases short and J 7 bases short, with 24 bases between. Looked up from germline, CDR1 is MNHEY and CDR2 is SVGEGT. The CDR3 totals 16 residues. The CDR3 loop reads CASRAPTGTGPREAFF. Here the CDR3 DNA reads TGTGCCAGCAGAGCACCCACAGGGACCGGGCCCCGTGAAGCTTTCTTT.

V gene TRBV10-3 combines with J gene TRBJ2-3; no firm D call. The CDR3 contains 14 residues. The germline V and J ends were trimmed by 6 bases and 2 bases, with 12 bases remaining between them. Looked up from germline, CDR1 is ENHRY and CDR2 is SYGVKD. Written as DNA, the CDR3 is TGTGCCATCAGCCCCACGACCACCACAGATACGCAGTATTTT. Protein product: CAISPTTTTDTQYF.

The chain uses TRBV2 and TRBJ2-3, with D possibly being TRBD1 or TRBD2 (6 bases each). The CDR3 is 13 residues long. Germline values: CDR1 SNHLY, CDR2 FYNNEI. In DNA, the CDR3 is TGTGGGGGGGCGACGGGGAGCACAGATACGCAGTATTTT. Residues: CGGATGSTDTQYF.

This clonotype was seen a handful of times. The chain recombines TRBV25-1 with TRBJ2-1; 8 bases fit TRBD2. There are 14 residues in the CDR3. The ends lost 4 bases at V and 7 bases at J; junction bases unmatched: 6. From germline, CDR1 is MGHDK and CDR2 SYGVNS. CDR3 sequence reads: CASSAAGGTNEQFF. The CDR3 bases are TGTGCCAGCAGTGCGGCGGGAGGAACGAATGAGCAGTTCTTC.

This chain uses TRBV20-1 with TRBJ2-7; 9 bases are shared with TRBD2. Germline CDR1 and CDR2: DFQATT and SNEGSKA (reference sequence). This CDR3 is 15 amino acids long. Trimming at V came to 3 bases and at J to 6 bases, leaving 12 bases not matched to a gene. The CDR3: CSASPASGVISEQYF. The CDR3 nucleotides read TGCAGTGCTAGCCCCGCTAGCGGGGTGATATCCGAGCAGTACTTC.

This clonotype was detected many times. The V call is TRBV29-1, the J call TRBJ2-7, with 7 nucleotides matching TRBD1. Germline CDR1 is SQVTM and CDR2 is ANQGSEA. Unmatched junction bases numbered 7, after V lost 5 bases and J lost 9 bases. The CDR3 runs 11 residues. The CDR3 protein is CSVSTPGGQYF. CDR3 coding DNA: TGCAGCGTTTCCACCCCAGGGGGGCAGTACTTC.

The chain joins TRBV6-1 to TRBJ1-4, with a possible D match to TRBD1 (6 bases). V shed 7 bases and J shed 8 bases, with 17 bases lying between them. This CDR3 has 14 residues. CDR1 is MNHNS, CDR2 SASEGT, per germline. CDR3 sequence: CASTDRWGIEKLFF. The CDR3 nucleotides are TGTGCCAGCACCGACAGGTGGGGCATAGAAAAACTGTTTTTT.